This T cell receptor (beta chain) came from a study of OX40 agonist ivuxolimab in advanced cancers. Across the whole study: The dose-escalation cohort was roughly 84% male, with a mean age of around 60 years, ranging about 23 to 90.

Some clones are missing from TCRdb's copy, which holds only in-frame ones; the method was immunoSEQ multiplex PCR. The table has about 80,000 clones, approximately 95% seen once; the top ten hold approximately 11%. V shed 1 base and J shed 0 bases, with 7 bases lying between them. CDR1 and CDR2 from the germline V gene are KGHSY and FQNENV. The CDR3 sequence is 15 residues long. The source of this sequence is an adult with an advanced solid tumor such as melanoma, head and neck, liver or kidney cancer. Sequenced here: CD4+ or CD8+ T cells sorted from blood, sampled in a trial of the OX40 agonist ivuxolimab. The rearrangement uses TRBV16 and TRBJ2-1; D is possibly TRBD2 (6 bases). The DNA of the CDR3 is TGTGCCAGCAGCCAATTCGGGAGCTCCTACAATGAGCAGTTCTTC. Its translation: CASSQFGSSYNEQFF.